A single sample gave rise to the 24 T cell receptor beta chains below, sequenced in a study of shared clonotypes between healthy human individuals. Assay used: immunoSEQ multiplex PCR; TCRdb lists only in-frame clones, some missing. Found here are about 1.1 million clones, 60% to 85% of them singletons; the top ten hold approximately 0.95%. The specimen sequenced was memory CD4+ T cells from PBMCs. Subset in this sample: CD45RA-negative fraction. Receptors originate from a man between 18 and 35 years old in good health. Some clones in this sample may be carry-over from other donors' samples.

In regard to this clone: This may come from a read error, since a much larger clone is one base off. This chain connects TRBV7-6 to TRBJ2-5; no clear D gene. The CDR3 runs 12 residues. Looked up from germline, CDR1 is SGHVS and CDR2 is FNYEAQ. V was shortened by 3 bases and J by 5 bases, with 7 bases between the two germline ends. CDR3 in DNA: TGTGCCAGCAGCTTCGTGGGGGAGACCCAGTACTTC. It codes for CASSFVGETQYF.

The chain links TRBV18 to TRBJ2-7, with D possibly called TRBD1 or TRBD2 (5 bases each). This CDR3 is built from 13 residues. Germline assignment: CDR1 KGHSH and CDR2 LQKENI. V was shortened by 4 bases and J by 2 bases, with 9 bases between the two germline ends. CDR3 amino acids: CASSQGRTYEQYF. In DNA form, the CDR3 reads TGTGCCAGCTCACAGGGACGGACCTACGAGCAGTACTTC.

This chain joins TRBV30 and TRBJ2-4, with D tentatively TRBD2 (6 bases). The CDR3 is made up of 15 amino acids. Per the germline V gene, CDR1 is GTSNPN and CDR2 is SVGIG (reference sequence). The V end was cut by 2 bases, the J end by 1 base, with 12 bases between. The CDR3 coding sequence is TGTGCCTGGAGTCTGGCGGGGAGTGCCAAAAACATTCAGTACTTC. As protein: CAWSLAGSAKNIQYF. The full variable domain, completed using reference TRBV30 and TRBJ2-4, is SQTIHQWPATLVQPVGSPLSLECTVEGTSNPNLYWYRQAAGRGLQLLFYSVGIGQISSEVPQNLSASRPQDRQFILSSKKLLLSDSGFYLCAWSLAGSAKNIQYFGAGTRLSVL.

The rearrangement uses TRBV4-1 and TRBJ2-5; 9 positions agree with TRBD2. Germline lookup yields CDR1 MGHRA and CDR2 YSYEKL. The J segment lost 2 bases and the V segment lost 0 bases, leaving 4 bases of the junction unmatched. CDR3 length: 16 residues. The CDR3 sequence is CASSQEGLAGQETQYF. CDR3 nucleotides: TGCGCCAGCAGCCAAGAAGGCCTAGCGGGACAAGAGACCCAGTACTTC.

In nucleotides, the CDR3 is TGTGCCAGCAGCTTAGGAACAATCAGGGATACGCAGTATTTT. Translated: CASSLGTIRDTQYF. The chain carries TRBV7-3 and TRBJ2-3, with D unclear. Germline lookup yields CDR1 SGHTA and CDR2 FQGTGA. CDR3 size: 14 residues. Trimming removed 2 bases from V and 6 bases from J, with 12 bases in between.

The chain is built from TRBV2 and TRBJ2-1, with 7 bases fitting TRBD2. Germline V lookup: CDR1 SNHLY, CDR2 FYNNEI. V dropped 3 bases and J dropped 4; count of bases not matched to a gene: 3. CDR3 length: 14 amino acids. Here the CDR3 reads CASSDGREYNEQFF. CDR3 nucleotide sequence: TGTGCCAGCAGTGATGGGCGGGAGTACAATGAGCAGTTCTTC.

This chain connects TRBV7-9 to TRBJ1-4, with D unclear. Germline CDR1 reads SEHNR; CDR2 reads FQNEAQ (reference sequence). The CDR3 contains 12 residues. With 1 base removed from V and 11 bases from J, the gap between germline ends came to 8 bases. CDR3 DNA sequence: TGTGCCAGCAGCTTAGGATTGTCCAAACTGTTTTTT. This translates into CASSLGLSKLFF.

This clone was seen a single time. This sequence joins TRBV6-6 and TRBJ2-7, with 11 positions matching TRBD1. V trimming: 6 bases; J trimming: 7 bases; junction bases outside the gene matches: 8. The CDR3 contains 14 residues. Germline CDR1 is MNHNY and CDR2 is SVGAGI (reference sequence). The CDR3 spells CASSLGQGGLEQYF. In DNA form, the CDR3 reads TGTGCCAGCAGCCTGGGACAGGGGGGATTGGAGCAGTACTTC.

Of note for this clone: Since a much larger clone is just one base distant, this may be a read error. This sequence joins TRBV5-1 and TRBJ2-5; 7 bases line up with TRBD1. The trim removed 0 bases at V and 4 bases at J, leaving 3 bases unmatched. The CDR3 runs 14 residues. From germline, CDR1 is SGHRS and CDR2 YFSETQ. Here the CDR3 DNA reads TGCGCCAGCAGCTTGGAGGCAGGGGGAGAGACCCAGTACTTC. It encodes CASSLEAGGETQYF.

This chain connects TRBV19 to TRBJ2-1, with D perhaps assigned TRBD1 or TRBD2 (5 bases each). This CDR3 has 14 amino acids. CDR1 and CDR2 (germline): LNHDA, SQIVND (reference sequence). The V end was cut by 5 bases, the J end by 4 bases, with 12 bases between. The CDR3 reads CASSLRDQYNEQFF. CDR3 DNA sequence: TGTGCCAGTAGTCTTCGGGACCAGTACAATGAGCAGTTCTTC.

The chain recombines TRBV6-6 with TRBJ2-2, with TRBD2 matching 8 bases. Germline V gene sequence: CDR1 MNHNY, CDR2 SVGAGI (reference sequence). The V and J ends lost 6 bases and 3 bases, in that order; junction bases with no gene match: 9. The CDR3 covers 16 residues. The CDR3 nucleotides are TGTGCCAGCAGAACCGGACTAGCTACATACACCGGGGAGCTGTTTTTT. Translated, it gives CASRTGLATYTGELFF.

The genes are TRBV2 and TRBJ1-2; D possibly corresponds to TRBD1 (6 bases). In germline, CDR1 is SNHLY, CDR2 FYNNEI. Deletions cut 5 bases from V and 5 bases from J, with 15 bases between. This CDR3 region has 14 residues. The CDR3 protein is CASSLQGPLYGYTF. As DNA, the CDR3 is TGTGCCAGCAGTCTGCAGGGGCCCCTTTATGGCTACACCTTC.

The chain uses TRBV7-2 and TRBJ2-1; 8 bases are shared with TRBD2. The CDR3 spans 17 residues. Germline CDR1 reads SGHTA; CDR2 reads FQGNSA. V shed 0 bases and J 7 bases; nucleotides not matched to a gene: 11. The chain's CDR3 is CASSLAPPAGGQNEQFF. Here the CDR3 DNA reads TGTGCCAGCAGCTTAGCCCCCCCGGCGGGAGGTCAGAATGAGCAGTTCTTC.

The gene calls are TRBV7-2 and TRBJ2-5, with D possibly matching TRBD2 (5 bases). CDR1 is SGHTA and CDR2 is FQGNSA in the germline V gene. V shed 1 base and J shed 0 bases, with 18 bases lying between them. This CDR3 is 18 amino acids long. In DNA, the CDR3 is TGTGCCAGCAGCTTAGGAGCGGTGGCGGGCGGGCACCAAGAGACCCAGTACTTC. This codes for CASSLGAVAGGHQETQYF.

The chain has TRBV7-2 and TRBJ2-7; weak D call: TRBD2 (5 bases). The CDR3 is 16 amino acids. Between the trimmed V and J ends, which lost 1 base and 3 bases, there was a span of 16 bases. The germline V gene encodes CDR1 SGHTA and CDR2 FQGNSA. The CDR3 bases are TGTGCCAGCAGCTTAGGGGGTCCAGCGGAGTACTACGAGCAGTACTTC. Residues: CASSLGGPAEYYEQYF.

This chain links TRBV4-1 with TRBJ2-4, with 11 bases identical to TRBD2. Unmatched junction bases numbered 6, after V lost 6 bases and J lost 8 bases. This CDR3 contains 14 residues. Germline assignment: CDR1 MGHRA and CDR2 YSYEKL. CDR3 nucleotide sequence: TGCGCCAGCAGACCTACTAGCGGGAGTTACATTCAGTACTTC. It yields the protein CASRPTSGSYIQYF.

The V call is TRBV4-2, the J call TRBJ1-2; possible D gene TRBD1, 5 bases. Trimming shortened V by 3 bases and J by 10 bases, and 18 bases separated the two germline ends. The V gene's germline CDR1 is LGHNA and CDR2 YNFKEQ. This CDR3 has 14 residues. The DNA for the CDR3 is TGTGCCAGCAGCCAGGCCGGGACCGCCGCGTACTACACCTTC. Translating gives CASSQAGTAAYYTF.

The chain has TRBV5-1 and TRBJ1-2, with D maybe TRBD1 (5 bases). The V and J ends lost 0 bases and 6 bases respectively, with 12 bases between them. Germline V lookup: CDR1 SGHRS, CDR2 YFSETQ. The CDR3 is 14 amino acids. For the CDR3, the DNA is TGCGCCAGCAGCTTGGACGGGGGGAACAATGGCTACACCTTC. This translates into CASSLDGGNNGYTF.

J is TRBJ1-3 and V is TRBV23-1; 10 bases align to TRBD1. TRBV23-1 is an open reading frame whose function is uncertain. The length of the CDR3 is 17 residues. V was pared by 7 bases and J by 3 bases, with 12 bases of the junction left unmatched. The CDR3 loop reads CASTPPGTGDGGNTIYF. CDR3 bases: TGCGCCAGCACCCCTCCCGGGACAGGGGATGGTGGAAACACCATATATTTT.

The chain combines TRBV5-1 with TRBJ2-1; 9 bases line up with TRBD2. Germline assignment: CDR1 SGHRS and CDR2 YFSETQ. The CDR3 totals 17 residues. V was pared by 0 bases and J by 2 bases, with 6 bases of the junction left unmatched. CDR3 residues: CASSLEAVAGAYNEQFF. CDR3 DNA sequence: TGCGCCAGCAGCTTGGAAGCGGTAGCGGGAGCCTACAATGAGCAGTTCTTC.

This clone was seen a few times. The chain employs TRBV10-3 and TRBJ2-1; a possible D gene is TRBD2 (6 bases). This CDR3 is built from 14 residues. V was cut by 6 bases and J by 7 bases, with 16 bases left in between. CDR1 is ENHRY, CDR2 SYGVKD, per germline. CDR3 protein: CAISAGTSTNEQFF. The CDR3 DNA is TGTGCCATCAGCGCCGGGACTTCCACGAATGAGCAGTTCTTC.

This chain joins TRBV30 and TRBJ2-4, with D perhaps given as TRBD1 or TRBD2 (7 bases each). The germline V and J ends were trimmed by 0 bases and 7 bases, with 16 bases remaining between them. CDR1 is GTSNPN and CDR2 is SVGIG in the germline V gene (reference sequence). This CDR3 spans 15 amino acids. CDR3 residues: CAWSVGRGLGNIQYF. CDR3 bases: TGTGCCTGGAGTGTTGGGAGGGGGCTTGGGAACATTCAGTACTTC.

Turning to this clone: A read error likely explains this, since a far larger clone differs by one base. The sample holds other DNA sequences that translate to the same CDR3. The rearrangement joins TRBV5-1 to TRBJ2-7, with D hard to call. Germline CDR1 is SGHRS and CDR2 is YFSETQ. V lost 3 bases to trimming and J lost 1 base, with 2 bases between them. CDR3 length: 11 residues. The CDR3 coding sequence is TGCGCCAGCAGCTCATCCTACGAGCAGTACTTC. Its protein product is CASSSSYEQYF. Supplemented by reference TRBV5-1 and TRBJ2-7, the full variable domain reads KAGVTQTPRYLIKTRGQQVTLSCSPISGHRSVSWYQQTPGQGLQFLFEYFSETQRNKGNFPGRFSGRQFSNSRSEMNVSTLELGDSALYLCASSSSYEQYFGPGTRLTVT.

The V call is TRBV7-2, the J call TRBJ2-7, with 7 nucleotides matching TRBD2. The J segment lost 5 bases and the V segment lost 5 bases, leaving 24 bases of the junction unmatched. CDR1 SGHTA and CDR2 FQGNSA come from the germline V gene. The CDR3 contains 19 residues. The CDR3 nucleotides read TGTGCCAGCAGCCCAAGGCCTTGGGGAGGCGTGGCGGGAGACCACGAGCAGTACTTC. Translation: CASSPRPWGGVAGDHEQYF. The variable domain in full, completed from reference TRBV7-2 and TRBJ2-7, reads GAGVSQSPSNKVTEKGKDVELRCDPISGHTALYWYRQSLGQGLEFLIYFQGNSAPDKSGLPSDRFSAERTGGSVSTLTIQRTQQEDSAVYLCASSPRPWGGVAGDHEQYFGPGTRLTVT.